This T cell receptor beta chain was recorded in a study of blood T cell repertoires in COVID-19. Study as a whole: Sites in the United States, Italy and Spain provided acute and convalescent COVID-19 samples. The analysed material was cDNA or gDNA that came from T cells, B-cell-depleted T cells, or PBMCs.

Trimming took 0 bases from V and 2 from J; bases not matched to a gene: 1. Germline V lookup: CDR1 MGHRA, CDR2 YSYEKL. The CDR3 runs 16 residues. Authors' data handling: Amplification of reference gene primers provided the estimated nucleated cell counts. The assay was immunoSEQ multiplex PCR, and TCRdb's table has in-frame clones only and misses some. V, J and clone size are taken as reported in that table, and D and trimming were inferred from the DNA itself. This sample carries over 120,000 clones, roughly 88% of them seen once, and the ten largest clones take about 2%. The V and J genes are TRBV4-1 and TRBJ2-1; 10 bases line up with TRBD2. This receptor was obtained from a man between 65 and 85 years old with acute or convalescent COVID-19. The sequenced sample consisted of peripheral blood. The CDR3 sequence is CASSQELAGTYNEQFF. The CDR3 DNA follows: TGCGCCAGCAGCCAAGAACTAGCGGGGACCTACAATGAGCAGTTCTTC.